This passage covers 13 T cell receptor beta chains from one sample sequenced in a study of response to subunit inactivated influenza vaccine. From the RT-PCR reads, TCRdb called clonotypes with MiXCR, one entry per CDR3 protein. The table lists about 570,000 distinct CDR3 sequences, about 11% of them singletons. Here the sequenced sample was PBMCs from blood, taken on the day of vaccination. These TCRs come from a man aged 50-59 years who received an inactivated influenza vaccine.

The chain joins TRBV7-2 to TRBJ2-3; 7 bases agree with TRBD1. The CDR3 runs 15 residues. The germline gives CDR1 SGHTA, CDR2 FQGNSA. After removal of 4 bases from V and 1 base from J, the junction contained 5 bases not matched to a gene. The CDR3 DNA reads TGTGCCAGCAGCTCGGGACAGCGACGCACAGATACGCAGTATTTT. This translates into CASSSGQRRTDTQYF. The full variable domain, rest sourced from reference TRBV7-2 and TRBJ2-3, is GAGVSQSPSNKVTEKGKDVELRCDPISGHTALYWYRQSLGQGLEFLIYFQGNSAPDKSGLPSDRFSAERTGGSVSTLTIQRTQQEDSAVYLCASSSGQRRTDTQYFGPGTRLTVL.

This clonotype was counted between two and nine times. The chain employs TRBV29-1 and TRBJ2-1; no definite D call. The CDR3 is 12 residues long. V lost 2 bases and J 9 bases, leaving 11 bases between the germline ends. CDR1 and CDR2 from the germline V gene are SQVTM and ANQGSEA. As DNA, the CDR3 is TGCAGCGTTGAACTTAGTAGCATTGAGCAGTTCTTC. Protein sequence: CSVELSSIEQFF.

This clonotype was detected ten times or more. The chain carries TRBV5-1 and TRBJ2-7; 16 nucleotides agree with TRBD2. The germline CDR1 and CDR2 sequences are SGHRS and YFSETQ. The CDR3 contains 18 residues. V was clipped by 4 bases and J by 2 bases; unmatched bases: 9. The CDR3 DNA reads as TGCGCCAGCAGCCCCTCACCGGGACTAGCGGGGGGGCCCTACGAGCAGTACTTC. This sequence encodes CASSPSPGLAGGPYEQYF.

The chain uses TRBV15 and TRBJ2-1; D uncertain. CDR1 is LNHNV and CDR2 is YYDKDF in the germline V gene (reference sequence). V was pared by 0 bases and J by 5 bases, with 5 bases between. The length of the CDR3 is 13 residues. CDR3 coding DNA: TGTGCCACCAGCAGAGAAGTAAACAATGAGCAGTTCTTC. As protein: CATSREVNNEQFF.

This clonotype appeared many times. The J gene is TRBJ2-7, the V gene TRBV11-2; maybe TRBD2 (5 bases). From germline, CDR1 is SGHAT and CDR2 FQNNGV. CDR3 length: 12 residues. With 8 bases removed from V and 2 bases from J, the gap between germline ends came to 10 bases. CDR3 amino acids: CASGHGAYEQYF. CDR3 coding DNA: TGTGCCAGCGGCCACGGGGCCTACGAGCAGTACTTC. Complete variable domain (other parts from reference TRBV11-2 and TRBJ2-7): EAGVAQSPRYKIIEKRQSVAFWCNPISGHATLYWYQQILGQGPKLLIQFQNNGVVDDSQLPKDRFSAERLKGVDSTLKIQPAKLEDSAVYLCASGHGAYEQYFGPGTRLTVT.

A remark on this clonotype: A single base separates this from a much larger clone, so it may be a read error. CDR3 protein: CSVAGIRAGRYAGELLF. CDR3 nucleotides: TGCAGCGTTGCAGGCATTAGGGCAGGGCGGTACGCCGGGGAGCTGCTTTTT. The rearrangement uses TRBV29-1 and TRBJ2-2; D might be TRBD1 or TRBD2, each matching 5 bases. CDR1 SQVTM and CDR2 ANQGSEA come from the germline V gene. The CDR3 consists of 17 residues.

The table lists this clonotype with a few counts. This chain joins TRBV5-1 and TRBJ2-7; the D gene is possibly TRBD1 (6 bases). This CDR3 is built from 13 residues. Trimming pared 4 bases from V and 4 bases from J, leaving 12 bases between. CDR1 SGHRS and CDR2 YFSETQ come from the germline V gene. The CDR3 spells CASSRIRGYEQYF. DNA for the CDR3: TGCGCCAGCAGCCGAATCAGGGGTTACGAGCAGTACTTC.

This clonotype turned up a few times. The gene calls are TRBV5-1 and TRBJ2-2, with 9 bases matching TRBD2. Germline values: CDR1 SGHRS, CDR2 YFSETQ. V gave up 4 bases and J gave up 9 bases; unmatched junction bases: 10. The CDR3 is 15 residues long. The CDR3, as DNA: TGCGCCAGCAGCGTGGCGGTAGCGGGAGCCAGGGAGCTGTTTTTT. Amino acids: CASSVAVAGARELFF.

CDR3 region: CASSFPFTGNEQYF. In nucleotides, the CDR3 is TGTGCCAGCAGCTTCCCCTTTACAGGGAATGAGCAGTACTTC. The chain uses TRBV7-9 and TRBJ2-7, with D possibly TRBD1 on 6 matching bases. Between the trimmed V and J ends, which lost 3 bases and 7 bases, there was a span of 16 bases. The CDR3 extends over 14 amino acids. The germline V gene encodes CDR1 SEHNR and CDR2 FQNEAQ (reference sequence).

This rearrangement joins TRBV7-9 to TRBJ2-7, with 7 positions matching TRBD1. The CDR3 loop spans 14 amino acids. Trimming removed 5 bases from V and 5 bases from J; junction bases left unmatched: 9. The germline CDR1 and CDR2 sequences are SEHNR and FQNEAQ (reference sequence). The DNA for the CDR3 is TGTGCCAGCAGCGGCAGACAGGGCACGGACGAGCAGTACTTC. Residues: CASSGRQGTDEQYF. Filled out from reference TRBV7-9 and TRBJ2-7, the complete variable domain reads DTGVSQNPRHKITKRGQNVTFRCDPISEHNRLYWYRQTLGQGPEFLTYFQNEAQLEKSRLLSDRFSAERPKGSFSTLEIQRTEQGDSAMYLCASSGRQGTDEQYFGPGTRLTVT.

This clonotype was counted a few times. The rearrangement joins TRBV9 to TRBJ2-6; D is undetermined. Germline CDR1 SGDLS, CDR2 YYNGEE. V dropped 0 bases and J dropped 3 bases, with 7 bases sitting between them. CDR3 length equals 15 residues. Written as DNA, the CDR3 is TGTGCCAGCAGCGTAGGTTTGGGTGGGGCCAACGTCCTGACTTTC. It is translated as CASSVGLGGANVLTF.

The rearrangement joins TRBV18 to TRBJ1-1; D remains unclear. Per the germline V gene, CDR1 is KGHSH and CDR2 is LQKENI. V was cut by 5 bases and J by 11 bases, with 12 bases left in between. The CDR3 consists of 11 residues. The CDR3 DNA is TGTGCCAGCTCAGAGGGAGACACGGCTTTCTTT. Its protein is CASSEGDTAFF.

Only a few counts were recorded for this clonotype. The J gene is TRBJ1-4, the V gene TRBV15; 7 bases are shared with TRBD1. CDR3 length: 14 amino acids. Germline V gene data show CDR1 as LNHNV and CDR2 as YYDKDF (reference sequence). With V trimmed by 1 base and J by 8 bases, 4 bases remained unmatched. The CDR3 here is CATSRVVQGEKLFF. The CDR3 nucleotides are TGTGCCACCAGCAGAGTGGTACAGGGGGAAAAACTGTTTTTT.